This T cell receptor (beta chain) was profiled in a study of T cell responses to AZD1222 COVID-19 vaccine. Study-level findings and limits: No day 14 peak samples; only post-peak repertoires were characterized. Donors skewed white British and female; clonal diversity was possibly underestimated.

The protocol was immunoSEQ multiplex PCR, while the TCRdb copy is restricted to in-frame clones and leaves out a portion. The data show about 97,000 clones, approximately 91% seen once. Germline assignment: CDR1 MGHDK and CDR2 SYGVNS. This CDR3 has 12 amino acids. Trimming stripped 5 bases from V and 7 bases from J, with 8 bases between. Comment on this clone: The antigen remains undetermined.

The chain joins TRBV25-1 to TRBJ1-4, with unresolved D. The sequences come from peripheral blood, collected on day 0 of AZD1222 vaccination. The source of this sequence is an adult in good health. CDR3 sequence (DNA): TGTGCCAGCAGTTCCGTGGGTGAAAAACTGTTTTTT. It is translated as CASSSVGEKLFF.